This passage covers 14 T cell receptor beta chains from one sample sequenced in a study of CD8 T cells in ankylosing spondylitis. Study-wide points: Several highly homologous variants made up a TCR beta motif, and this motif appeared characteristic of ankylosing spondylitis blood.

TCRdb fed the 5' RACE reads into MiXCR, producing one record per CDR3 protein. The sample has some 800,000 distinct CDR3 sequences; over 9.5% are singletons. These TCRs are of unknown antigen specificity. Sequencing was carried out using blood, either unsorted or a sorted T cell fraction (not recorded which). These receptors were collected from a male donor with ankylosing spondylitis.

This sequence joins TRBV4-3 and TRBJ2-5, with D unresolved. The V end lost 0 bases, the J end lost 0 bases, and 14 bases lay between the germline ends. The CDR3 length is 17 residues. Germline V gene lookup returns CDR1 LGHNA and CDR2 YSLEER. The CDR3 loop is CASSQDRSTAYQETQYF. The CDR3, as DNA: TGCGCCAGCAGCCAAGATCGTTCCACGGCGTACCAAGAGACCCAGTACTTC.

In DNA form, the CDR3 reads TGCAGTGCCCGACAGGCCGCTAACTATGGCTACACCTTC. This encodes CSARQAANYGYTF. This chain joins TRBV20-1 and TRBJ1-2; D is possibly TRBD1 (6 bases). V was cut by 6 bases and J by 0 bases, with 11 bases left in between. This CDR3 spans 13 amino acids. Germline lookup yields CDR1 DFQATT and CDR2 SNEGSKA (reference sequence).

This clonotype was observed a handful of times. The V gene is TRBV6-1, the J gene TRBJ2-2; 10 bases agree with TRBD2. The junction had 11 bases not matched to a gene; V was cut back by 6 bases and J by 7 bases. Germline V gene lookup returns CDR1 MNHNS and CDR2 SASEGT. CDR3 length: 16 residues. The CDR3 region has the DNA TGTGCCAGCAGGCCGTCAGCTAGCGGGGGTTTCGGGGAGCTGTTTTTT. It is translated as CASRPSASGGFGELFF.

The V call is TRBV20-1, the J call TRBJ1-5; tentatively, D is TRBD1 (6 bases). The CDR3 runs 15 residues. Germline CDR1 is DFQATT and CDR2 is SNEGSKA (reference sequence). V gave up 3 bases and J gave up 5 bases, with 17 bases separating them. In DNA, the CDR3 is TGCAGTGCTAGTCAGGGGACCCCCGCCGATCAGCCCCAGCATTTT. This codes for CSASQGTPADQPQHF.

This clonotype was seen at least ten times. V gene TRBV20-1 combines with J gene TRBJ1-2, with no clear D. CDR1 is DFQATT, CDR2 SNEGSKA, per germline (reference sequence). This CDR3 is 10 amino acids long. V was clipped by 3 bases and J by 6 bases, with 5 bases between them. Written as DNA, the CDR3 is TGCAGTGCTAGTGTTAATGGCTACACCTTC. Protein: CSASVNGYTF.

This clonotype was seen at least ten times. The V gene is TRBV4-1, the J gene TRBJ2-2; D is undetermined. The CDR3 covers 14 residues. Between the trimmed V and J ends, which lost 5 bases and 3 bases, there was a span of 10 bases. From germline, CDR1 is MGHRA and CDR2 YSYEKL. CDR3 DNA: TGCGCCAGCAGCGACCGGAGTTACACCGGGGAGCTGTTTTTT. This encodes CASSDRSYTGELFF.

This clonotype was counted between two and nine times. V and J are TRBV20-1 and TRBJ2-3, with 9 bases aligning to TRBD2. Germline V gives CDR1 DFQATT, CDR2 SNEGSKA (reference sequence). Losses at the gene ends were 6 bases for V and 6 bases for J; bases not matched to a gene: 10. This CDR3 contains 14 residues. In DNA, the CDR3 is TGCAGTGCGGCGAGCGGGAGGATTCCCGATACGCAGTATTTT. Protein: CSAASGRIPDTQYF.

This clonotype was counted between two and nine times. The chain is built from TRBV5-1 and TRBJ2-3; tentatively, D is TRBD2 (5 bases). The germline CDR1 and CDR2 sequences are SGHRS and YFSETQ. Trimming left V 5 bases short and J 2 bases short, with 12 bases between. This CDR3 contains 14 residues. The DNA for the CDR3 is TGCGCCAGCAGAGCGGATATAAACACAGATACGCAGTATTTT. This sequence encodes CASRADINTDTQYF.

This clonotype was seen a few times. The chain employs TRBV7-2 and TRBJ2-5; no clear D. This CDR3 spans 14 amino acids. Germline lookup yields CDR1 SGHTA and CDR2 FQGNSA. The V and J ends lost 3 bases and 2 bases respectively, with 10 bases between them. As DNA, the CDR3 is TGTGCCAGCAGCTTCCAGGCCTATCAAGAGACCCAGTACTTC. Its protein is CASSFQAYQETQYF.

The gene calls are TRBV5-8 and TRBJ1-6, with 10 bases lining up with TRBD1. The junction had 8 bases not matched to a gene; V was cut back by 0 bases and J by 8 bases. The CDR3 sequence is 17 residues long. Germline V gene lookup returns CDR1 SGHTS and CDR2 YDEGEE. The CDR3 reads CASSLELWTGGYSPLHF. CDR3 bases: TGTGCCAGCAGCTTGGAATTATGGACAGGGGGTTATTCACCCCTCCACTTT.

Only a few counts were recorded for this clonotype. V is TRBV20-1 and J is TRBJ1-1; the match to TRBD1 covers 7 bases. The germline gives CDR1 DFQATT, CDR2 SNEGSKA (reference sequence). Trimming took 6 bases from V and 1 from J; bases not matched to a gene: 5. This CDR3 comprises 13 residues. For the CDR3, the DNA is TGCAGTGCCGCCCGGGACAGGAACACTGAAGCTTTCTTT. Translating it yields CSAARDRNTEAFF.

This clonotype was recorded many times. The rearrangement uses TRBV20-1 and TRBJ2-5; 13 bases are shared with TRBD2. CDR3 length: 14 residues. Germline CDR1 is DFQATT and CDR2 is SNEGSKA (reference sequence). V gave up 5 bases and J gave up 5 bases; unmatched junction bases: 5. This CDR3 reads CSALGLAGVETQYF. The DNA of the CDR3 is TGCAGTGCTCTTGGACTAGCGGGAGTGGAGACCCAGTACTTC.

There are many counts of this clonotype. This chain links TRBV7-2 with TRBJ2-7; 10 bases align to TRBD1. The CDR3 length is 14 residues. CDR1 is SGHTA and CDR2 is FQGNSA in the germline V gene. Losses at the gene ends were 7 bases for V and 1 base for J; bases not matched to a gene: 4. CDR3 coding DNA: TGTGCCAGCAACAGACAGGGGGCTTCCTACGAGCAGTACTTC. It is translated as CASNRQGASYEQYF.

This clonotype has only a few counts. The V call is TRBV4-2, the J call TRBJ1-2; a possible D gene is TRBD1 (6 bases). Trimming stripped 7 bases from V and 7 bases from J, with 22 bases between. CDR1 and CDR2 (germline): LGHNA, YNFKEQ. This CDR3 comprises 15 residues. In nucleotides, the CDR3 is TGTGCCAGCAACTCAATAATCCCGACAGGTAGTGGCTACACCTTC. Its translation: CASNSIIPTGSGYTF.